These 19 T cell receptor beta chains were all obtained from the same sample, sequenced in a study of identifying expanded T cells in peripheral blood. Generated by immunoSEQ multiplex PCR, the TCRdb table keeps only in-frame clones and is missing some. The table records tens of thousands of clones, 70% to 90% of them present only once. Sequenced sample: blood. The receptors come from a person aged 18-69 years in good health.

The rearrangement uses TRBV7-2 and TRBJ2-2; D is possibly TRBD2 (6 bases). This CDR3 region has 17 residues. The ends were cut back, 5 bases at V and 6 bases at J, with 22 bases in the middle. From germline, CDR1 is SGHTA and CDR2 FQGNSA. The CDR3 nucleotides read TGTGCCAGCAGCCCAGAGCTTAAGACTAGGGTGGCCGGGGAGCTGTTTTTT. As protein: CASSPELKTRVAGELFF. The whole variable domain, remainder taken from reference TRBV7-2 and TRBJ2-2, is GAGVSQSPSNKVTEKGKDVELRCDPISGHTALYWYRQSLGQGLEFLIYFQGNSAPDKSGLPSDRFSAERTGGSVSTLTIQRTQQEDSAVYLCASSPELKTRVAGELFFGEGSRLTVL.

The chain has TRBV9 and TRBJ2-7; D tentatively reads TRBD1 or TRBD2 (7 bases each). V dropped 3 bases and J dropped 6 bases, with 16 bases sitting between them. Germline V CDR1 and CDR2: SGDLS, YYNGEE. The CDR3 covers 14 residues. CDR3: CASSEGGGRGEQYF. The DNA for the CDR3 is TGTGCCAGCAGCGAGGGAGGGGGCAGAGGCGAGCAGTACTTC.

This sequence joins TRBV2 and TRBJ1-5; D perhaps matches TRBD1 (6 bases). Germline CDR1 and CDR2: SNHLY and FYNNEI. V was cut by 5 bases and J by 0 bases, with 14 bases left in between. The CDR3 spans 16 residues. The CDR3, as DNA: TGTGCCAGCAGTAATTCATGGGGGCCTAGCAATCAGCCCCAGCATTTT. Encoded protein: CASSNSWGPSNQPQHF. Together with reference TRBV2 and TRBJ1-5, the CDR3 gives the full variable domain: EPEVTQTPSHQVTQMGQEVILRCVPISNHLYFYWYRQILGQKVEFLVSFYNNEISEKSEIFDDQFSVERPDGSNFTLKIRSTKLEDSAMYFCASSNSWGPSNQPQHFGDGTRLSIL.

The gene calls are TRBV10-3 and TRBJ2-1; D may be TRBD2 (5 bases). Per the germline V gene, CDR1 is ENHRY and CDR2 is SYGVKD. The CDR3 totals 15 residues. Trimming pared 0 bases from V and 7 bases from J, leaving 13 bases between. The CDR3 protein is CAISESKRTWNEQFF. Here the CDR3 DNA reads TGTGCCATCAGTGAGTCGAAGCGGACGTGGAATGAGCAGTTCTTC.

V and J are TRBV4-2 and TRBJ2-2, with a possible D match to TRBD2 (6 bases). Germline V gene lookup returns CDR1 LGHNA and CDR2 YNFKEQ. This CDR3 comprises 16 residues. Trimming pared 7 bases from V and 5 bases from J, leaving 20 bases between. As DNA, the CDR3 is TGTGCCAGCACCCGAAATGGTGGAGGGAGTACCGGGGAGCTGTTTTTT. It is translated as CASTRNGGGSTGELFF.

This sequence joins TRBV4-1 and TRBJ2-7; D gene unclear. The CDR3 totals 13 residues. With 4 bases removed from V and 4 bases from J, the gap between germline ends came to 11 bases. Germline lookup yields CDR1 MGHRA and CDR2 YSYEKL. In nucleotides, the CDR3 is TGCGCCAGCAGCCGGCAGGTAGGGTACGAGCAGTACTTC. Amino acid sequence: CASSRQVGYEQYF.

The V gene is TRBV7-2, the J gene TRBJ2-7; D is unresolved. V gave up 5 bases and J gave up 1 base, with 15 bases separating them. In germline, CDR1 is SGHTA, CDR2 FQGNSA. The CDR3 has 15 residues. The CDR3 DNA reads as TGTGCCAGCAGCGTCGAGGATAGTTTATCCTACGAGCAGTACTTC. It is translated as CASSVEDSLSYEQYF.

The chain recombines TRBV7-6 with TRBJ1-1; D is possibly TRBD1 (5 bases). Germline V gene sequence: CDR1 SGHVS, CDR2 FNYEAQ. The CDR3 covers 14 residues. Trimming pared 5 bases from V and 5 bases from J, leaving 15 bases between. The CDR3 spells CASSPGGVGTEAFF. The CDR3 DNA follows: TGTGCCAGCAGCCCGGGGGGGGTCGGTACTGAAGCTTTCTTT.

This clone was found a few times. The rearrangement links TRBV6-5 to TRBJ1-2, with D maybe TRBD1 (6 bases). The CDR3 totals 14 residues. V was clipped by 5 bases and J by 8 bases, with 18 bases between them. Germline CDR1 MNHEY, CDR2 SVGAGI. The CDR3 protein is CASSTLVDRSGYTF. CDR3 sequence (DNA): TGTGCCAGCAGTACCCTAGTCGACAGGTCGGGCTACACCTTC.

The chain employs TRBV11-2 and TRBJ2-1, with D unresolved. V lost 1 base and J 7 bases, leaving 5 bases between the germline ends. Per the germline V gene, CDR1 is SGHAT and CDR2 is FQNNGV. The CDR3 contains 12 residues. CDR3 protein: CASSLGWNEQFF. For the CDR3, the DNA is TGTGCCAGCAGCTTAGGGTGGAATGAGCAGTTCTTC. The variable domain in full, completed from reference TRBV11-2 and TRBJ2-1, reads EAGVAQSPRYKIIEKRQSVAFWCNPISGHATLYWYQQILGQGPKLLIQFQNNGVVDDSQLPKDRFSAERLKGVDSTLKIQPAKLEDSAVYLCASSLGWNEQFFGPGTRLTVL.

CDR3 sequence reads: CAISASDRENEKLFF. CDR3 DNA: TGTGCCATCAGTGCCTCGGACAGGGAAAATGAAAAACTGTTTTTT. V is TRBV10-3 and J is TRBJ1-4; 8 nucleotides agree with TRBD1. This CDR3 is built from 15 residues. V shed 4 bases, J shed 5 bases, and the junction held 6 bases outside the gene matches. Germline V gene data show CDR1 as ENHRY and CDR2 as SYGVKD.

DNA of the CDR3: TGTGCCAGCAGATTGACCGGGGCGTATGGCTACACCTTC. Translating it yields CASRLTGAYGYTF. V gene TRBV5-4 combines with J gene TRBJ1-2, with D perhaps matching TRBD1 (5 bases). The CDR3 spans 13 residues. The germline V and J ends were trimmed by 5 bases and 5 bases, with 13 bases remaining between them. Germline V CDR1 and CDR2: SGHNT, YYREEE (reference sequence).

V is TRBV4-2 and J is TRBJ1-1, with TRBD1 identical over 9 bases. Trimming removed 1 base from V and 1 base from J; junction bases left unmatched: 4. The CDR3 is made up of 16 amino acids. CDR1 and CDR2 (germline): LGHNA, YNFKEQ. In DNA, the CDR3 is TGTGCCAGCAGCCAAGCCCCGACAGGGGGGAACACTGAAGCTTTCTTT. Encoded protein: CASSQAPTGGNTEAFF.

The V gene is TRBV30, the J gene TRBJ2-7; 8 bases map to TRBD1. Losses at the gene ends were 2 bases for V and 5 bases for J; bases not matched to a gene: 5. The CDR3 is 13 residues long. Germline V gene data show CDR1 as GTSNPN and CDR2 as SVGIG (reference sequence). This CDR3 is CAWSTYRGNEQYF. The CDR3 DNA reads TGTGCCTGGAGTACCTACAGGGGGAACGAGCAGTACTTC. Variable domain in full (rest from reference TRBV30 and TRBJ2-7): SQTIHQWPATLVQPVGSPLSLECTVEGTSNPNLYWYRQAAGRGLQLLFYSVGIGQISSEVPQNLSASRPQDRQFILSSKKLLLSDSGFYLCAWSTYRGNEQYFGPGTRLTVT.

The gene calls are TRBV27 and TRBJ1-1; tentatively, D is TRBD1 (6 bases). This CDR3 region has 15 residues. Germline CDR1 is MNHEY and CDR2 is SMNVEV (reference sequence). The germline V and J ends were trimmed by 5 bases and 6 bases, with 19 bases remaining between them. The CDR3 coding sequence is TGTGCCAGCAGTAGGGGGGGGGAGAGGGTTCCTGAAGCTTTCTTT. Protein sequence: CASSRGGERVPEAFF.

V usage is TRBV5-6 and J usage is TRBJ1-4; D gene unclear. The CDR3 runs 16 residues. Germline values: CDR1 SGHDT, CDR2 YYEEEE. Trimming left V 2 bases short and J 0 bases short, with 11 bases between. This CDR3 is CASSLRISATNEKLFF. The CDR3 bases are TGTGCCAGCAGCTTAAGGATTTCGGCAACTAATGAAAAACTGTTTTTT.

This chain uses TRBV7-6 with TRBJ1-2; D uncertain. The length of the CDR3 is 13 residues. V lost 1 base and J lost 8, with 11 bases in between. Germline CDR1 is SGHVS and CDR2 is FNYEAQ. As DNA, the CDR3 is TGTGCCAGCAGCTTAGTAACTGGCCACGGCTACACCTTC. This gives the protein CASSLVTGHGYTF.

The rearrangement links TRBV6-9 to TRBJ2-2, with 11 bases fitting TRBD2. This CDR3 has 15 amino acids. Germline CDR1 and CDR2: MNHGY and SVAAGI. V was clipped by 5 bases and J by 8 bases; unmatched bases: 7. CDR3 coding DNA: TGTGCCAGCAGTCTTAGCGGGAGGGCCTCAGGGGAGCTGTTTTTT. It codes for CASSLSGRASGELFF.

The chain carries TRBV4-2 and TRBJ1-5; D uncertain. The CDR3 has 16 amino acids. Trimming shortened V by 0 bases and J by 6 bases, and 15 bases separated the two germline ends. Germline loops: CDR1 LGHNA, CDR2 YNFKEQ. The chain's CDR3 is CASSQDRLARGQPQHF. CDR3 nucleotide sequence: TGTGCCAGCAGCCAAGATCGGCTGGCACGGGGTCAGCCCCAGCATTTT.